Each of the 3 T cell receptor beta chains below was sequenced from the same sample in a study of regulatory T cells in long-lasting Graves disease. iRepertoire HTBI primers and Arm-PCR of CDR3 regions built TCR beta libraries. TCRdb reprocessed the multiplex PCR reads via MiXCR and lists one record per CDR3 protein. Found here are some 370,000 distinct CDR3 sequences, roughly 24% of them singletons; the top ten hold about 29%. Time point reported: persistent/refractory GD, antithyroid drugs over 5 years with positive TRAb. RNA from PBMCs was the source of the TCR library. The sample consisted of peripheral blood mononuclear cells (PBMCs), taken when the disease was refractory, from a patient treated with antithyroid drugs. The receptors were sampled from a middle-aged woman with Graves disease.

Comments on this clonotype: A much larger clone lies a single base off, so this may be a read error. The chain joins TRBV6-4 to TRBJ1-1; D uncertain. There are 13 residues in the CDR3. Germline lookup yields CDR1 MRHNA and CDR2 SNTAGT. The CDR3 bases are TGTACCAGCAATTACCTGGGAAACACTGAAGCTTTCTTT. This sequence encodes CTSNYLGNTEAFF.

This chain connects TRBV20-1 to TRBJ1-2; D is ambiguous. The CDR3 totals 13 residues. Germline CDR1 reads DFQATT; CDR2 reads SNEGSKA (reference sequence). V shed 4 bases and J shed 4 bases, with 13 bases lying between them. The CDR3 DNA is TGCAGTGCTACCTCCGGGCAGGTCTATGGCTACACCTTC. It is translated as CSATSGQVYGYTF.

This chain uses TRBV7-9 with TRBJ1-3, with D uncertain. The germline gives CDR1 SEHNR, CDR2 FQNEAQ (reference sequence). V was pared by 6 bases and J by 3 bases, with 15 bases between. This CDR3 has 15 amino acids. In nucleotides, the CDR3 is TGTGCCAGCAGACCCACCAGCTGGGGTGGAAACACCATATATTTT. Its translation is CASRPTSWGGNTIYF.